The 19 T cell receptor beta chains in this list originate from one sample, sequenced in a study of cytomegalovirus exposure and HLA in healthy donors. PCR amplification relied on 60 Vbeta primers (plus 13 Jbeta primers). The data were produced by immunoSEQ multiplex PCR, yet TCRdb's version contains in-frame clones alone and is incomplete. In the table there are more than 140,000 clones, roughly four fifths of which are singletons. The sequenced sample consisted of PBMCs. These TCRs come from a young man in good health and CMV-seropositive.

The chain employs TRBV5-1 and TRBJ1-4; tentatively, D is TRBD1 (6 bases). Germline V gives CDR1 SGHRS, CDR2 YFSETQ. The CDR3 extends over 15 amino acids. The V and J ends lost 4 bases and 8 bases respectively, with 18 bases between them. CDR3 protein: CASSTLGTSGEKLFF. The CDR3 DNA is TGCGCCAGCAGCACCCTGGGGACATCCGGGGAAAAACTGTTTTTT.

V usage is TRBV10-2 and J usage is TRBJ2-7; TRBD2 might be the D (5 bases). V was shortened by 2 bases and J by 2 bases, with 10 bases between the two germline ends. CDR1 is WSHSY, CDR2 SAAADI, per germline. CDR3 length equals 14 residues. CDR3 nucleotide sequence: TGCGCCAGCAGTGAGGCGGGCCGTCCCTACGAGCAGTACTTC. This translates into CASSEAGRPYEQYF.

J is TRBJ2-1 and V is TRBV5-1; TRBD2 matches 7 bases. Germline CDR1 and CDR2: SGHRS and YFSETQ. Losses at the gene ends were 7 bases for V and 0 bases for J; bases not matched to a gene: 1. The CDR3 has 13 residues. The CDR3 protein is CASRDYSYNEQFF. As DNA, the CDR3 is TGCGCCAGCCGGGACTACTCCTACAATGAGCAGTTCTTC.

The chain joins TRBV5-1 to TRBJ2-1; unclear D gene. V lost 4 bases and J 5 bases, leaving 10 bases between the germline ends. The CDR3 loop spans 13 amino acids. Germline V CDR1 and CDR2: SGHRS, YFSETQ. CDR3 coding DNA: TGCGCCAGCAGCCGATTACGGGACAATGAGCAGTTCTTC. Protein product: CASSRLRDNEQFF.

CDR3 bases: TGTGCCAGCAGTCGTACGGGACAGATTTTCACTGAAGCTTTCTTT. Protein: CASSRTGQIFTEAFF. The genes are TRBV2 and TRBJ1-1; 7 positions agree with TRBD1. The CDR3 loop spans 15 amino acids. The germline V gene encodes CDR1 SNHLY and CDR2 FYNNEI. Trimming at V came to 5 bases and at J to 4 bases, leaving 10 bases not matched to a gene. The complete variable domain, with remaining parts taken from reference TRBV2 and TRBJ1-1, reads EPEVTQTPSHQVTQMGQEVILRCVPISNHLYFYWYRQILGQKVEFLVSFYNNEISEKSEIFDDQFSVERPDGSNFTLKIRSTKLEDSAMYFCASSRTGQIFTEAFFGQGTRLTVV.

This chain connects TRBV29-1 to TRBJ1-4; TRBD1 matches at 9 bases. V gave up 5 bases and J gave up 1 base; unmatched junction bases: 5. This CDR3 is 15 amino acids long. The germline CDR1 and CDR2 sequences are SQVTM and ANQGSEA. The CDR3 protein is CSVPSDRGTNEKLFF. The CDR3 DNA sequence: TGCAGCGTTCCCTCGGACAGGGGAACTAATGAAAAACTGTTTTTT.

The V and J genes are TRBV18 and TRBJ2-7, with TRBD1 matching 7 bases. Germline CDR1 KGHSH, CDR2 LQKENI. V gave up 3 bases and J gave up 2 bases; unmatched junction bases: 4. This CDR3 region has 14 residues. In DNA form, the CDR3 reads TGTGCCAGCTCACCGGGGACAGCAACCTACGAGCAGTACTTC. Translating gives CASSPGTATYEQYF.

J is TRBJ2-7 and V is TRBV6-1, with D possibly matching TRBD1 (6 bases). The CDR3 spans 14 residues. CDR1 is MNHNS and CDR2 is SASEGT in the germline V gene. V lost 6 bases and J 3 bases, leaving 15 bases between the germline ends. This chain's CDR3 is CASRGTGSGYEQYF. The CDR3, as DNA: TGTGCCAGCAGGGGAACAGGGTCAGGCTACGAGCAGTACTTC.

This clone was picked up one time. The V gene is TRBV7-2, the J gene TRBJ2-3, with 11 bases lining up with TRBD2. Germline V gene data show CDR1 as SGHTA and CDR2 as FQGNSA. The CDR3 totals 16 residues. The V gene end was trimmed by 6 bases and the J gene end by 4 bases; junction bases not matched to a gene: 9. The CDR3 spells CASRTALAGGADTQYF. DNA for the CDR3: TGTGCCAGCAGAACGGCTCTAGCGGGAGGAGCAGATACGCAGTATTTT.

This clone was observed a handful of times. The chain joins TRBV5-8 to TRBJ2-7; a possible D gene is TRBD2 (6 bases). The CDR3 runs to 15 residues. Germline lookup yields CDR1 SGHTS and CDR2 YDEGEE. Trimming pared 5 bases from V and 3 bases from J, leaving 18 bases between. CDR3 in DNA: TGTGCCAGCAGTACAGTCGCGACTAGGATCTACGAGCAGTACTTC. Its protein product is CASSTVATRIYEQYF. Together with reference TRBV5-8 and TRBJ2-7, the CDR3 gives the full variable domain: EAGVTQSPTHLIKTRGQQATLRCSPISGHTSVYWYQQALGLGLQFLLWYDEGEERNRGNFPPRFSGRQFPNYSSELNVNALELEDSALYLCASSTVATRIYEQYFGPGTRLTVT.

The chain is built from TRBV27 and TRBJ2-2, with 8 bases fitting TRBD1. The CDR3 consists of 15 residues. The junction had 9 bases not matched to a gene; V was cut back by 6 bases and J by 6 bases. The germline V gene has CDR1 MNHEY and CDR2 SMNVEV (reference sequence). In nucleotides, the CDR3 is TGTGCCAGCAGCGGACAGGGAAGAATCGCCGGGGAGCTGTTTTTT. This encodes CASSGQGRIAGELFF.

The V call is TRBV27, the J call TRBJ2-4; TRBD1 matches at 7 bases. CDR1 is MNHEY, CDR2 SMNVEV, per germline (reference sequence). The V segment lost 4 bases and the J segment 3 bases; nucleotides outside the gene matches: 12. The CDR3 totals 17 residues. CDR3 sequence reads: CASSSRGPDRVKNIQYF. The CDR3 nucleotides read TGTGCCAGCAGTTCAAGGGGCCCAGACAGGGTCAAAAACATTCAGTACTTC.

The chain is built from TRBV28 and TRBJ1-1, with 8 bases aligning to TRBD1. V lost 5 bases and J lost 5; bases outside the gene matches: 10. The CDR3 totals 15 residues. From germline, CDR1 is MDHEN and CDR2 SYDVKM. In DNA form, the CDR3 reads TGTGCCAGCAGTCACGGACAGGGTGAGATAACTGAAGCTTTCTTT. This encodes CASSHGQGEITEAFF.

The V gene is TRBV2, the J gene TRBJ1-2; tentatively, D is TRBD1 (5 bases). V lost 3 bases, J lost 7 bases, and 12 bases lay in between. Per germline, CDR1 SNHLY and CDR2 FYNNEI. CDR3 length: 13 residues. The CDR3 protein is CASSDGTSVGYTF. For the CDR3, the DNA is TGTGCCAGCAGTGATGGGACTTCGGTTGGCTACACCTTC.

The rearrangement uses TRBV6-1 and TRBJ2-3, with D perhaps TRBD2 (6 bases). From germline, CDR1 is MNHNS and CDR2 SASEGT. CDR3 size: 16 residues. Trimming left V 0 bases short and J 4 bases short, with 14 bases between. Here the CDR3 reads CASSEAGGSGADTQYF. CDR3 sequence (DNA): TGTGCCAGCAGTGAAGCTGGAGGTTCGGGGGCAGATACGCAGTATTTT.

The CDR3 loop reads CAISPLPGQGALKAYEQYF. The CDR3 region has the DNA TGTGCCATCAGCCCCCTTCCGGGACAGGGGGCGCTTAAGGCCTACGAGCAGTACTTC. The genes are TRBV10-3 and TRBJ2-7; 12 bases map to TRBD1. V shed 6 bases, J shed 2 bases, and the junction held 17 bases outside the gene matches. The germline gives CDR1 ENHRY, CDR2 SYGVKD. There are 19 residues in the CDR3.

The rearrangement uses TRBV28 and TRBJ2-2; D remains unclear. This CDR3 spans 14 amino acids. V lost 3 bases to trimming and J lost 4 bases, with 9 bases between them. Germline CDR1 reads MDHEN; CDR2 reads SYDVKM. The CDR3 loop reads CASSLNYRTGELFF. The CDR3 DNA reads TGTGCCAGCAGTTTGAACTACCGCACCGGGGAGCTGTTTTTT.

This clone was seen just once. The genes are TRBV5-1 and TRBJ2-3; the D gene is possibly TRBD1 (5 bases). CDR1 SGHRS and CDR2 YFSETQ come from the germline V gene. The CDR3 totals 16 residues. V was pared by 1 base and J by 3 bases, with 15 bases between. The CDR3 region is CASSLRTGPRTDTQYF. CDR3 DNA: TGCGCCAGCAGCTTGAGAACAGGTCCCCGAACAGATACGCAGTATTTT.

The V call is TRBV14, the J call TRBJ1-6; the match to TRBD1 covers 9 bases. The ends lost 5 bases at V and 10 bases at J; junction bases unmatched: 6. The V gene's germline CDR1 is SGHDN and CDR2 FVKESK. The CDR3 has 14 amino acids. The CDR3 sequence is CASSEQGAKSPLHF. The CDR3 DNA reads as TGTGCCAGCAGCGAACAGGGGGCAAAATCACCCCTCCACTTT. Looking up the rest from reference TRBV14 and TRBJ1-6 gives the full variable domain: EAGVTQFPSHSVIEKGQTVTLRCDPISGHDNLYWYRRVMGKEIKFLLHFVKESKQDESGMPNNRFLAERTGGTYSTLKVQPAELEDSGVYFCASSEQGAKSPLHFGNGTRLTVT.